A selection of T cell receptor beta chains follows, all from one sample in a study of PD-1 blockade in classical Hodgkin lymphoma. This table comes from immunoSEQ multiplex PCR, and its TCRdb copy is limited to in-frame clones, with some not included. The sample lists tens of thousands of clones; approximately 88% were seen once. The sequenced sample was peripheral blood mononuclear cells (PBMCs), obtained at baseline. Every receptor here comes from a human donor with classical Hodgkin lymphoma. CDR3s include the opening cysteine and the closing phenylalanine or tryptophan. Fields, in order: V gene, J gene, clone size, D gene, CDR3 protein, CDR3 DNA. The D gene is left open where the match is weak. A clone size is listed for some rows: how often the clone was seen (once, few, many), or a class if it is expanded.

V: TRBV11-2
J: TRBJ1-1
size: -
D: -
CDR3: CASSLGIGGPHTEAFF
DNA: TGTGCCAGCAGTTTAGGAATTGGGGGTCCGCACACTGAAGCTTTCTTT

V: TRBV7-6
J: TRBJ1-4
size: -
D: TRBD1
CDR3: CASSPFGTGYEKLFF
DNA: TGTGCCAGCAGCCCTTTCGGGACAGGGTATGAAAAACTGTTTTTT

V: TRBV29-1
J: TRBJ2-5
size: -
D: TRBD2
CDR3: CSVEGAGGWMETQYF
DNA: TGCAGCGTTGAAGGTGCGGGAGGCTGGATGGAGACCCAGTACTTC

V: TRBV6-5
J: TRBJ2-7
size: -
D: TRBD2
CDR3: CASSYAGGPSEQYF
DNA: TGTGCCAGCAGTTACGCGGGAGGGCCCTCCGAGCAGTACTTC

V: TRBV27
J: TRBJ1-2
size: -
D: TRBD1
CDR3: CASSLTAGGDYGYTF
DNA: TGTGCCAGCAGTTTAACGGCAGGGGGGGACTATGGCTACACCTTC

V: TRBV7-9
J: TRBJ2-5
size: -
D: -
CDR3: CASSLVQGPLGETQYF
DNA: TGTGCCAGCAGCTTAGTGCAGGGGCCATTGGGGGAGACCCAGTACTTC

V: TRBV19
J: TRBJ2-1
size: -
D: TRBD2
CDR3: CASSSGRDSYNEQFF
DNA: TGTGCCAGTAGTAGCGGGAGAGACTCCTACAATGAGCAGTTCTTC

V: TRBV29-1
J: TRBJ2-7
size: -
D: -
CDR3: CSVGGQRGLGEQYF
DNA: TGCAGCGTTGGTGGACAGAGAGGTCTAGGGGAGCAGTACTTC

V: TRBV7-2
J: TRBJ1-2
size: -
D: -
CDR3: CASSLNSGTINYGYTF
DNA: TGTGCCAGCAGCTTGAATTCCGGGACAATTAACTATGGCTACACCTTC

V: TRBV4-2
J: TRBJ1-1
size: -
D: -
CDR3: CASSQDRNIHTEAFF
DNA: TGTGCCAGCAGCCAAGATCGGAACATCCACACTGAAGCTTTCTTT

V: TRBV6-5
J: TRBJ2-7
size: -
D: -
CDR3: CASRNQQNYEQYF
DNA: TGTGCCAGCAGAAATCAGCAAAACTACGAGCAGTACTTC

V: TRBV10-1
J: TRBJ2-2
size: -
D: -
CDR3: CASREDGNTGELFF
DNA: TGCGCCAGCAGAGAGGACGGGAACACCGGGGAGCTGTTTTTT

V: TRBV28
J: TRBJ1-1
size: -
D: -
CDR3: CASRMTTGEAFF
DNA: TGTGCCAGCAGGATGACGACAGGTGAAGCTTTCTTT

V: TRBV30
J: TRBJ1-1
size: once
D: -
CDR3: CAWHGDNPEAFF
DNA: TGTGCCTGGCATGGGGATAATCCTGAAGCTTTCTTT

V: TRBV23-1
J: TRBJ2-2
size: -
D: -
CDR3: CASSQTTENTGELFF
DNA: TGCGCCAGCAGTCAAACGACAGAGAACACCGGGGAGCTGTTTTTT

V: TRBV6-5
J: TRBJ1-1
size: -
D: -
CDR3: CATRVSTEAFF
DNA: TGTGCCACGAGGGTTAGCACTGAAGCTTTCTTT

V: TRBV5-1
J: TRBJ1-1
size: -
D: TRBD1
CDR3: CASTYFVGTGFSEAFF
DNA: TGCGCCAGCACCTACTTCGTCGGGACAGGTTTCTCTGAAGCTTTCTTT

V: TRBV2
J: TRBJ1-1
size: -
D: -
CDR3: CASYRGLVNTEAFF
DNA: TGTGCCAGCTATCGGGGGTTGGTGAACACTGAAGCTTTCTTT

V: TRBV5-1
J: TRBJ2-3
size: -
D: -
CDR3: CASRLEGSTDTQYF
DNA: TGCGCCAGCAGGTTAGAGGGAAGCACAGATACGCAGTATTTT

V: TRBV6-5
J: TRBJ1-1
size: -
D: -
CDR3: CASSYRGKAGTEAFF
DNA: TGTGCCAGCAGTTACAGGGGTAAGGCGGGCACTGAAGCTTTCTTT

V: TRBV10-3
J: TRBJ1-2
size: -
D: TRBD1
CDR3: CATRGDRGLQGYGYTF
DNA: TGTGCCACCCGCGGGGACAGGGGCCTCCAAGGCTATGGCTACACCTTC

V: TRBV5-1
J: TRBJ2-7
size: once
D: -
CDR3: CASSFMDVYEQYF
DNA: TGCGCCAGCAGCTTCATGGACGTGTACGAGCAGTACTTC

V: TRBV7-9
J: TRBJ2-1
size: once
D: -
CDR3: CAIPSVSYNEQFF
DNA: TGTGCCATCCCTAGCGTTTCCTACAATGAGCAGTTCTTC

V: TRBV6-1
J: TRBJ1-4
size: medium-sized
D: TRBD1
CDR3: CASSDQTGGSGEKLFF
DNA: TGTGCCAGCAGTGACCAGACAGGGGGATCGGGAGAAAAACTGTTTTTT

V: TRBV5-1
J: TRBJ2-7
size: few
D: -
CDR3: CASSLWGVEQYF
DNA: TGCGCCAGCAGCTTGTGGGGGGTTGAGCAGTACTTC

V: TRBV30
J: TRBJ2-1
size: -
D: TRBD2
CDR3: CACSGRAYNEQFF
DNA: TGTGCCTGTAGCGGGAGAGCCTACAATGAGCAGTTCTTC

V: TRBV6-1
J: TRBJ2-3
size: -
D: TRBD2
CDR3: CASGAGGRGSDTQYF
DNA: TGTGCCAGCGGAGCCGGCGGGAGGGGGTCAGATACGCAGTATTTT

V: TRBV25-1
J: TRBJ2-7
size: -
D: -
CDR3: CASSEWSSDEQYF
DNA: TGTGCCAGCAGTGAATGGTCGTCGGACGAGCAGTACTTC

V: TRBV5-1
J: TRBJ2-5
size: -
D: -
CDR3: CASSWGGQGPQETQYF
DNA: TGCGCCAGCAGCTGGGGGGGGCAGGGCCCCCAAGAGACCCAGTACTTC

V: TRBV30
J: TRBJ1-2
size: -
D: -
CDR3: CAWSVSPYNGYTF
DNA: TGTGCCTGGAGTGTATCCCCCTACAATGGCTACACCTTC

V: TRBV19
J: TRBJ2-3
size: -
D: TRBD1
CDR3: CASRTGGGDTQYF
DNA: TGTGCCAGTCGAACAGGGGGCGGAGATACGCAGTATTTT

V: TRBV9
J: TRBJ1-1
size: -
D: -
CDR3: CASSVDGNTEAFF
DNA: TGTGCCAGCAGCGTAGACGGAAACACTGAAGCTTTCTTT

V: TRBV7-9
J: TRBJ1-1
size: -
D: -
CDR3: CASSLEGGTEAFF
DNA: TGTGCCAGCAGCTTAGAGGGGGGAACTGAAGCTTTCTTT

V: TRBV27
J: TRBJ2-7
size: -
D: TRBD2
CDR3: CASSETSGKIYEQYF
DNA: TGTGCCAGCAGTGAGACTAGCGGGAAGATATACGAGCAGTACTTC